This passage covers 8 T cell receptor beta chains from one sample sequenced in a study of shared clonotypes between healthy human individuals. Profiling relied on immunoSEQ multiplex PCR, and the TCRdb table lists in-frame clones only, not all of them. The sample lists roughly 500,000 clones, over 70% occurring once. Sequencing was done on a sample of PBMCs. These receptor sequences come from a woman aged 40-49 years in good health. Some clones in this sample may be carry-over from other donors' samples.

This chain connects TRBV2 to TRBJ2-2; 9 bases agree with TRBD2. The CDR3 is made up of 15 amino acids. The junction had 0 bases not matched to a gene; V was cut back by 1 base and J by 3 bases. The germline V gene has CDR1 SNHLY and CDR2 FYNNEI. CDR3 DNA: TGTGCCAGCAGTGAAGAGCGGGGGGACACCGGGGAGCTGTTTTTT. Translation: CASSEERGDTGELFF.

This clone was detected a few times. CDR3 in amino acids: CASSPGTGGRQPQHF. CDR3 nucleotides: TGTGCCAGCAGTCCCGGGACAGGGGGCAGGCAGCCCCAGCATTTT. The chain couples TRBV11-2 to TRBJ1-5, with 12 bases matching TRBD1. The CDR3 totals 15 residues. V was clipped by 6 bases and J by 7 bases; unmatched bases: 7. The germline V gene has CDR1 SGHAT and CDR2 FQNNGV. Together with reference TRBV11-2 and TRBJ1-5, the CDR3 gives the full variable domain: EAGVAQSPRYKIIEKRQSVAFWCNPISGHATLYWYQQILGQGPKLLIQFQNNGVVDDSQLPKDRFSAERLKGVDSTLKIQPAKLEDSAVYLCASSPGTGGRQPQHFGDGTRLSIL.

The J gene is TRBJ1-2, the V gene TRBV28; tentatively, D is TRBD1 (5 bases). Trimming left V 11 bases short and J 2 bases short, with 15 bases between. The CDR3 has 13 amino acids. CDR1 MDHEN and CDR2 SYDVKM come from the germline V gene. CDR3 DNA: TGTGCCTCCCAGGGCGGGGACAACTATGGCTACACCTTC. Residues: CASQGGDNYGYTF.

The rearrangement joins TRBV29-1 to TRBJ2-5; possible D gene TRBD1, 6 bases. CDR1 is SQVTM and CDR2 is ANQGSEA in the germline V gene. The CDR3 has 11 amino acids. The V and J ends lost 7 bases and 4 bases respectively, with 10 bases between them. DNA for the CDR3: TGCAGCGGGGGGCTTGGAGAGACCCAGTACTTC. This codes for CSGGLGETQYF.

CDR3 DNA: TGTGCCTGGAGGCCGGGACTAGCGGTACAAGAGACCCAGTACTTC. This sequence encodes CAWRPGLAVQETQYF. This rearrangement joins TRBV30 to TRBJ2-5, with TRBD2 matching 11 bases. The CDR3 spans 15 residues. Germline-derived CDR1 and CDR2 are GTSNPN and SVGIG (reference sequence). The J segment lost 2 bases and the V segment lost 3 bases, leaving 5 bases of the junction unmatched. Full variable domain (missing parts from reference TRBV30 and TRBJ2-5): SQTIHQWPATLVQPVGSPLSLECTVEGTSNPNLYWYRQAAGRGLQLLFYSVGIGQISSEVPQNLSASRPQDRQFILSSKKLLLSDSGFYLCAWRPGLAVQETQYFGPGTRLLVL.

Points on this clone: This sequence is one base from a far larger clone and is likely a read error. This chain connects TRBV18 to TRBJ2-3, with a tentative D call TRBD2 (6 bases). The CDR3 is made up of 14 amino acids. Per the germline V gene, CDR1 is KGHSH and CDR2 is LQKENI. CDR3 protein: CASPPAGSTDTQYF. CDR3 coding DNA: TGTGCCAGCCCACCAGCGGGTAGCACAGATACGCAGTATTTT.

This clone was seen a single time. The chain joins TRBV7-9 to TRBJ2-1; TRBD2 matches 9 bases. V trimming: 6 bases; J trimming: 5 bases; junction bases outside the gene matches: 11. The CDR3 sequence is 16 residues long. CDR1 and CDR2 (germline): SEHNR, FQNEAQ (reference sequence). The CDR3 DNA reads TGTGCCAGCAGGTCCCGTAGCGGGAGTGGGAACAATGAGCAGTTCTTC. Protein: CASRSRSGSGNNEQFF. Full variable domain (rest looked up from reference TRBV7-9 and TRBJ2-1): DTGVSQNPRHKITKRGQNVTFRCDPISEHNRLYWYRQTLGQGPEFLTYFQNEAQLEKSRLLSDRFSAERPKGSFSTLEIQRTEQGDSAMYLCASRSRSGSGNNEQFFGPGTRLTVL.

The chain joins TRBV5-1 to TRBJ2-3; possible D gene TRBD2, 6 bases. CDR1 and CDR2 (germline): SGHRS, YFSETQ. The CDR3 contains 15 residues. With 1 base removed from V and 0 bases from J, the gap between germline ends came to 9 bases. Written as DNA, the CDR3 is TGCGCCAGCAGCTTGTTCGGGAGAAGCACAGATACGCAGTATTTT. Translating gives CASSLFGRSTDTQYF. Full variable domain (missing parts from reference TRBV5-1 and TRBJ2-3): KAGVTQTPRYLIKTRGQQVTLSCSPISGHRSVSWYQQTPGQGLQFLFEYFSETQRNKGNFPGRFSGRQFSNSRSEMNVSTLELGDSALYLCASSLFGRSTDTQYFGPGTRLTVL.